This T cell receptor (beta chain) was identified in a study of blood T cell repertoires in COVID-19. Participant ages covered about 18 to 95 years across about two dozen US areas. The length of the CDR3 is 15 residues. Germline values: CDR1 LGHNA, CDR2 YNFKEQ. V was shortened by 1 base and J by 3 bases, with 13 bases between the two germline ends. Only in-frame clones appear in the TCRdb table, and some are missing; sequencing was by immunoSEQ multiplex PCR. The table shows roughly 330,000 clones, with 80% to 90% occurring only once. Sequenced material: PBMCs or T cells enriched from blood (not recorded which). The chain combines TRBV4-2 with TRBJ2-7; D may be TRBD1 (5 bases). The origin of this receptor is a woman aged 25 to 45 who had recovered from COVID-19. The CDR3 loop is CASSQVGQGDYEQYF. In DNA, the CDR3 is TGTGCCAGCAGCCAAGTTGGCCAAGGGGACTACGAGCAGTACTTC.